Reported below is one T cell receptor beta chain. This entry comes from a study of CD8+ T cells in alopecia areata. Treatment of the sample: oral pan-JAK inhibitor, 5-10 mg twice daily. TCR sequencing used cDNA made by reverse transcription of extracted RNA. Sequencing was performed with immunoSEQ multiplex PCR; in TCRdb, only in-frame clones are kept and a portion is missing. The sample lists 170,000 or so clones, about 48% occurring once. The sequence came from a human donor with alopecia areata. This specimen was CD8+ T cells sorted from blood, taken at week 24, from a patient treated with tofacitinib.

CDR3 residues: CSVLEAGDNTGELFF. The CDR3 DNA sequence: TGCAGCGTCTTGGAGGCGGGGGATAACACCGGGGAGCTGTTTTTT. The V and J genes are TRBV29-1 and TRBJ2-2, with 7 bases lining up with TRBD2. The CDR3 covers 15 residues. Trimming took 6 bases from V and 2 from J; bases not matched to a gene: 9. Germline V gene lookup returns CDR1 SQVTM and CDR2 ANQGSEA.